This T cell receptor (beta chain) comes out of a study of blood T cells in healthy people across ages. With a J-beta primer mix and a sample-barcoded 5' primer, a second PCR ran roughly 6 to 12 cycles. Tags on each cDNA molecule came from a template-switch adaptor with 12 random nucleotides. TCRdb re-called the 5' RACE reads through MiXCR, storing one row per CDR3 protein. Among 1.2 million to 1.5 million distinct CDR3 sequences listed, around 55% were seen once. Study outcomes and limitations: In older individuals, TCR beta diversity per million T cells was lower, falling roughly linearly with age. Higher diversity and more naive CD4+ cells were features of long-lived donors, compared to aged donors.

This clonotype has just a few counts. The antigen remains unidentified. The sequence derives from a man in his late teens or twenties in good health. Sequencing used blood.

In nucleotides, the CDR3 is TGTGCCAGCAGTCCGACAGGGATTTGGAGAGGCTACACCTTC. Translation gives CASSPTGIWRGYTF. The V call is TRBV12-3 or TRBV12-4, the J call TRBJ1-2; the match to TRBD1 covers 7 bases. CDR3 length equals 14 residues. V was pared by 5 bases and J by 8 bases, with 11 bases of the junction left unmatched.